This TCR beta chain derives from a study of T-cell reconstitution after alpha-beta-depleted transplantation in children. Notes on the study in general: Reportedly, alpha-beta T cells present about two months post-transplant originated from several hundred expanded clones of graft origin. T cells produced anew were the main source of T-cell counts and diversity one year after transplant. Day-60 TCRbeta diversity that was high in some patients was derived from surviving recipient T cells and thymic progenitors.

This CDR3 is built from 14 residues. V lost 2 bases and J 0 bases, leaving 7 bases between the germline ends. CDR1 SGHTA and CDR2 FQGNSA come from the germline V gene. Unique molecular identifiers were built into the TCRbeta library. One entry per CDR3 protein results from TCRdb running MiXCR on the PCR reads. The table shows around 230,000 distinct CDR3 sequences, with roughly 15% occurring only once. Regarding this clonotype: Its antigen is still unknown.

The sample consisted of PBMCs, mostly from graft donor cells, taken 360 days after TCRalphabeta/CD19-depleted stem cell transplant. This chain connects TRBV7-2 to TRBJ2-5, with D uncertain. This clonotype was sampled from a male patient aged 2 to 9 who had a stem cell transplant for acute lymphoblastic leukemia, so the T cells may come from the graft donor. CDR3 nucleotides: TGTGCCAGCAGCTTAAATGGGCACCAAGAGACCCAGTACTTC. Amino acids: CASSLNGHQETQYF.